This record concerns one T cell receptor beta chain sequence. The antigen remains undetermined. TCR beta cDNA was made by 5'RACE template switching with UMIs. Using the 5' RACE reads, TCRdb records one entry per CDR3 protein without DNA. The ten top clones account for roughly 18%, within a sample of more than 90,000 distinct CDR3 sequences. This CDR3 comprises 20 residues. Germline V gene data show CDR1 as LGHDT and CDR2 as YNNKEL (reference sequence). This entry is derived from a study of T cells expressing NK-cell markers. General study results and limits: Of the CD8+ T cell pool in over 5 donors, roughly 1.0-7.0% was accounted for by dominant NKG2C+ clonotypes.

The chain is built from TRBV3-1 and TRBJ2-5; the D gene TCRdb calls, TRBD2, cannot be checked with no DNA. The sequence was collected from a woman aged 18-70 years in good health. Material for sequencing was blood T cells: a sorted CD56 or NKG2C T cell subset, CD4+ or CD8+ T cells, or bulk PBMC T cells (not recorded which). The CDR3 loop is CASSQASSELAGVGWETQYF.